This T cell receptor (beta chain) comes out of a study of memory CD4+ T cells and cytomegalovirus serostatus. Looking at the study overall: Donors were healthy Belgian adults, 8 to 10 CMV seropositive and about two dozen seronegative.

The sort gate was single viable CD3+CD4+CD8-CD45RO+ cells for memory CD4+ T cells. Profiling relied on immunoSEQ multiplex PCR, and the TCRdb table lists in-frame clones only, not all of them. The data hold some 35,000 clones, with about 80% observed a single time. The CDR3 has 17 residues. The V gene's germline CDR1 is LGHNA and CDR2 YNFKEQ. The V gene lost 0 bases and the J gene lost 9 bases, with 18 bases spanning the gap. The chain recombines TRBV4-2 with TRBJ1-6; D is unresolved. The TCR originated in an adult in good health and CMV-seropositive. Sequenced material: memory CD4+ T cells from blood. DNA for the CDR3: TGTGCCAGCAGCCAAGATCGAAGCCGACCCTCTATTTCACCCCTCCACTTT. It translates to CASSQDRSRPSISPLHF.